The clone carrying this T cell receptor beta chain was found many times. Antigen: not known. One entry per CDR3 protein, called by TCRdb with MiXCR from the reads. This sample has around 900,000 distinct CDR3 sequences, with 25% to 40% found just once. This record comes from a study of T cell repertoires in cytomegalovirus infection. Study details: Well-studied HLA-B-restricted CMV epitopes were used in the study alongside recently identified HLA-C-restricted ones.

Germline CDR1 is SEHNR and CDR2 is FQNEAQ (reference sequence). The CDR3 has 10 amino acids. V lost 5 bases, J lost 13 bases, and 9 bases lay in between. This sequence was found in a human donor in good health (CMV status not recorded). Some clones in this sample may be carry-over from other donors' samples. Sequenced material: cultured CD8+ T cells from PBMCs, taken from culture after CMV antigen stimulation. The chain carries TRBV7-9 and TRBJ2-1, with a possible D match to TRBD2 (6 bases). CDR3 sequence (DNA): TGTGCCAGCAGCGGGGGGAGCCAGTTCTTC. It specifies CASSGGSQFF.